This T cell receptor (beta chain) was documented in a study of T cells after yellow fever vaccination. General observations from the study: There was a possibility that FACS-sorted repertoires contained abundant clonotypes contaminating from the bulk population. Overall, a small share of clonotypes was seen in both CD4 and CD8 compartments. Reappearance after the booster was seen for most primary-vaccination clones, at roughly 96% CD4 and roughly 90% CD8.

This CDR3 comprises 18 residues. Per germline, CDR1 MNHNS and CDR2 SASEGT. The trim removed 6 bases at V and 5 bases at J, leaving 17 bases unmatched. To note about this clonotype: Its antigen is currently unknown.

One entry per CDR3 protein, called by TCRdb with MiXCR from the 5' RACE reads. Altogether hundreds of thousands of distinct CDR3 sequences are present, approximately 13% being singletons, with the ten largest covering just under 15%. The chain has TRBV6-1 and TRBJ2-7; TRBD2 aligns across 12 bases. The input for sequencing was PBMCs, taken on the day of the yellow fever booster vaccination. The TCR sequence derives from a man aged 25-40 years who received the YFV17D yellow fever vaccine. The CDR3 reads CASSGVPHRLAGVHEQYF. The CDR3, as DNA: TGTGCCAGCAGCGGAGTCCCACATAGACTAGCGGGAGTTCACGAGCAGTACTTC.